This paragraph covers one TCR beta chain sequence. V trimming: 0 bases; J trimming: 4 bases; junction bases outside the gene matches: 2. This CDR3 is built from 15 residues. The V gene's germline CDR1 is SGHTA and CDR2 FQGNSA. These data come from a study of blood T cell repertoires in COVID-19. Across the study: Samples came from the United States, Italy and Spain, spanning acute and convalescent COVID-19. In each case, the material was cDNA or gDNA derived from T cells, B-cell-depleted T cells, or PBMCs.

This table comes from immunoSEQ multiplex PCR, and its TCRdb copy is limited to in-frame clones, with some not included. Of around 150,000 clones listed, roughly 85% are singletons. This TCR was recovered from a human donor with acute or convalescent COVID-19. The donor label of this sample is uncertain. What was sequenced was peripheral blood. The rearrangement uses TRBV7-2 and TRBJ2-7; 11 nucleotides line up with TRBD1. The CDR3 reads CASSLAGTGGYEQYF. CDR3 in DNA: TGTGCCAGCAGCTTAGCTGGGACAGGGGGATACGAGCAGTACTTC.